This T cell receptor beta chain was sequenced for a study of post-analysis software for immune sequencing data. For the study at large: Disease trajectories encompassed relapsing-remitting, secondary progressive and progressive-relapsing multiple sclerosis.

Germline CDR1 reads PRHDT; CDR2 reads FYEKMQ (reference sequence). The CDR3 extends over 15 amino acids. Trimming removed 6 bases from V and 4 bases from J; junction bases left unmatched: 7. Findings of the study overall: F measure showed strong co-clustering of same-batch samples. In patients, TRBV5-6, TRBV5-1 and TRBV20-1 belonged to roughly five TRBV segments found more frequently than in controls.

This clonotype was counted a single time. The antigen remains undetermined. The TCR beta cDNA libraries carried unique molecular identifiers. Input populations of about 1 to 11 million T cells gave rise to roughly 500,000 cDNA molecules. TCRdb ran MiXCR on the PCR reads and lists one entry per CDR3 protein. The repertoire consists of 650,000 to 900,000 distinct CDR3 sequences, with about half occurring once and the leading ten covering 4.9%. The specimen was blood. This clonotype was obtained from a girl aged 10 to 17 with multiple sclerosis. The chain combines TRBV13 with TRBJ1-2, with 11 positions matching TRBD1. Here the CDR3 reads CASSRDRGSIYGYTF. The CDR3 nucleotides are TGTGCCAGCAGTCGGGACAGGGGGAGCATCTATGGCTACACCTTC. Supplemented by reference TRBV13 and TRBJ1-2, the full variable domain reads AAGVIQSPRHLIKEKRETATLKCYPIPRHDTVYWYQQGPGQDPQFLISFYEKMQSDKGSIPDRFSAQQFSDYHSELNMSSLELGDSALYFCASSRDRGSIYGYTFGSGTRLTVV.